This T cell receptor (beta chain) was profiled in a study of blood T cell repertoires in COVID-19. Turning to the study itself: There were acute and convalescent COVID-19 samples, and they came from the United States, Italy and Spain. T cells, B-cell-depleted T cells, or PBMCs supplied cDNA or gDNA.

In germline, CDR1 is SGHNT, CDR2 YYREEE (reference sequence). CDR3 length: 14 residues. V dropped 2 bases and J dropped 6 bases, with 15 bases sitting between them. Source study methods: Estimated nucleated cell counts came from reference gene primer amplification. The data were produced by immunoSEQ multiplex PCR, yet TCRdb's version contains in-frame clones alone and is incomplete. From that table come the V and J calls and clone size; the DNA was used to work out D and trimming. Among about 200,000 clones listed, roughly nine tenths were seen once. The chain has TRBV5-4 and TRBJ2-7, with a tentative D call TRBD1 (6 bases). The source material was peripheral blood. The TCR originated in a woman in her 70s with acute or convalescent COVID-19. CDR3: CASSLVQGAGEQYF. The DNA for the CDR3 is TGTGCCAGCAGCTTAGTACAGGGAGCCGGCGAGCAGTACTTC.